These T cell receptor beta chains were read from a single sample in a study of blood T cell repertoires in COVID-19. This table comes from immunoSEQ multiplex PCR, and its TCRdb copy is limited to in-frame clones, with some not included. The sample shows more than 10,000 clones, about nine tenths of them seen only once. The specimen was peripheral blood. All receptors come from a woman between 70 and 85 years old with active COVID-19. The conserved cysteine and the conserved F or W are not part of the CDR3 here.

v_gene,j_gene,CDR3aa
TRBV18,TRBJ2-5,ASSPTGGTETQY
TRBV13,TRBJ2-1,ASRQRNEQF
TRBV4-3,TRBJ2-7,ASSQDRLAGWEQY
TRBV27,TRBJ2-1,ASSLGSGYYNEQF
TRBV28,TRBJ1-1,ASSLQVSTDTEAF
TRBV11-2,TRBJ2-5,ASSPLWTGGSETQY
TRBV5-4,TRBJ2-3,ASSLGGGGADTQY
TRBV19,TRBJ1-6,ASRDRDLNSPLH
TRBV6-5,TRBJ1-2,ASSYSRTGGNYGYT
TRBV6-1,TRBJ2-2,ASSENPPQTTRGGELF
TRBV7-9,TRBJ2-3,ASSLALGWNGDTQY
TRBV10-3,TRBJ2-7,AISGAGSLYEQY
TRBV24-1,TRBJ2-1,ATSDSMTGAGNEQF
TRBV3-1/TRBV3-2,TRBJ2-3,ASSQGLTPDTQY
TRBV7-9,TRBJ2-4,ASSQSQAGGRNIQY
TRBV20-1,TRBJ1-2,SASQGGMGYT
TRBV28,TRBJ2-7,ASSFHPMGAGEQY
TRBV15,TRBJ1-5,ATSRDTGDRPQH
TRBV30,TRBJ2-5,AWSGGLAGYQETQY
TRBV24-1,TRBJ2-3,ATSDPSGRSQTARGTDTQY
TRBV6-5,TRBJ2-1,ASSFGTSGTNEQF
TRBV14,TRBJ2-1,ASSVSGSTPIHEQF
TRBV19,TRBJ2-2,ASSIEGSNTGELF
TRBV29-1,TRBJ2-2,SVEGTGPYTGELF
TRBV7-3,TRBJ1-2,ASSLTSSGNYGYT
TRBV6-5,TRBJ2-1,ASSYERRAEQF
TRBV18,TRBJ1-1,ASSPGQGTSRAF
TRBV29-1,TRBJ2-5,SVEPGKGETQY
TRBV9,TRBJ2-1,ASSTLPTSGRGEQF
TRBV7-9,TRBJ2-1,ASSAEQVYNEQF
TRBV5-4,TRBJ2-5,ASNSGGDRKQETQY
TRBV6-6,TRBJ1-1,ASSYLEGVNTEAF
TRBV19,TRBJ2-3,ASSIVASGVTDTQY
TRBV11-3,TRBJ2-7,ASSHSTGTGFNEQY
TRBV19,TRBJ2-1,ASSLSGRNEQF
TRBV24-1,TRBJ2-1,ATSGQTSGRYNEQF
TRBV27,TRBJ1-1,ASSSAGTGFSSEAF
TRBV7-2,TRBJ2-1,ASSSRTGSSYNEQF
TRBV5-1,TRBJ2-7,ASSWGLAGYEQY
TRBV7-9,TRBJ2-1,ASSATGTGAYNEQF
TRBV6-6,TRBJ2-2,ASTPGQLNTGELF
TRBV27,TRBJ2-5,ASSSYRDRGPETQY
TRBV6-5,TRBJ2-7,ASSYSVQAAYEQY
TRBV14,TRBJ2-1,ASSPWAGSYNEQF
TRBV29-1,TRBJ2-1,STAPPPGEQF
TRBV5-6,TRBJ2-7,ASSAQLGREQY
TRBV25-1,TRBJ2-1,ASSNSGRLYNEQF
TRBV28,TRBJ2-7,ASRTTSTRAPYEQY
TRBV28,TRBJ2-7,ASSSQSSYEQY
TRBV7-2,TRBJ2-3,ASSLAADRVWGGSTDTQY
TRBV19,TRBJ2-1,ASSIVDGRLYNEQF
TRBV11-2,TRBJ2-2,ASGSSGSYRELF
TRBV15,TRBJ1-3,ATSRGGLLSGNTIY
TRBV6-6,TRBJ2-5,ASSHDRGRASGQETQY
TRBV6-1,TRBJ1-1,ASSEPAMNTEAF
TRBV5-1,TRBJ1-2,ASSGTGTGDYGYT